The clone carrying this T cell receptor (beta chain) turned up a few times. Seattle enrolled patients during active infection and tracked them longitudinally. Germline V gene data show CDR1 as LNHDA and CDR2 as SQIVND (reference sequence). The germline V and J ends were trimmed by 8 bases and 7 bases, with 8 bases remaining between them. CDR3 size: 11 residues. The entry originates in a study of blood T cell repertoires in COVID-19. Study-level information: Samples taken during acute and convalescent COVID-19 were collected in the United States, Italy and Spain. T cells, B-cell-depleted T cells, or PBMCs provided the cDNA or gDNA that served as material.

As handled by the study authors: Counts of nucleated cells, estimated from reference gene primer amplification, were obtained. Data came from immunoSEQ multiplex PCR; TCRdb stores just in-frame clones and leaves some out. V, J and clone size derive from that table, while D and trimming were established from the DNA sequence. The table has approximately 480,000 clones, 75% to 90% seen once; the top ten hold roughly 0.9%. This receptor was identified in a young man with COVID-19, enrolled during active disease. The sequencing sample was made of peripheral blood. The rearrangement links TRBV19 to TRBJ2-2, with D unclear. The CDR3 nucleotides read TGTGCCAGTGACAAACGCGGGGAGCTGTTTTTT. Translation: CASDKRGELFF. The variable domain in full, completed from reference TRBV19 and TRBJ2-2, reads DGGITQSPKYLFRKEGQNVTLSCEQNLNHDAMYWYRQDPGQGLRLIYYSQIVNDFQKGDIAEGYSVSREKKESFPLTVTSAQKNPTAFYLCASDKRGELFFGEGSRLTVL.